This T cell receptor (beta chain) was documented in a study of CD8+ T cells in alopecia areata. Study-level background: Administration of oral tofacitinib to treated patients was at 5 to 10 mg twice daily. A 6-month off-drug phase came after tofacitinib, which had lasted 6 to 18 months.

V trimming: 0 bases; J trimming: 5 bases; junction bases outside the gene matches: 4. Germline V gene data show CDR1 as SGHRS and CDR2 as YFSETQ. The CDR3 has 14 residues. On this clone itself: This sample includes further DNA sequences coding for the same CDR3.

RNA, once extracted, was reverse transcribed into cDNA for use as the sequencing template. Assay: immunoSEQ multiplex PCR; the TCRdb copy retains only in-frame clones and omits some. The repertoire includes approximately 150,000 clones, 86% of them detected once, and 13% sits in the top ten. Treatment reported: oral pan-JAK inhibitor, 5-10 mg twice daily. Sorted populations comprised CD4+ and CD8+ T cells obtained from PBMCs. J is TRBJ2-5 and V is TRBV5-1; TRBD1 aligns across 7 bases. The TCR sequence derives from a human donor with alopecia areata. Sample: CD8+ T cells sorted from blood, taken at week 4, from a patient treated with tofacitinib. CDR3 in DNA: TGCGCCAGCAGCTTGGGACAGGGAGAGGAGACCCAGTACTTC. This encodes CASSLGQGEETQYF.